These 8 T cell receptor beta chains originate from one sample sequenced in a study of blood T cell repertoires in COVID-19. The method was immunoSEQ multiplex PCR; TCRdb's version includes in-frame clones alone and lacks a portion of them. The sample lists about 220,000 clones; 84% were seen once. Material: PBMCs or T cells enriched from blood (not recorded which). The receptors here all came from a middle-aged woman who had recovered from COVID-19.

The J gene is TRBJ1-4, the V gene TRBV7-9, with D unresolved. Germline loops: CDR1 SEHNR, CDR2 FQNEAQ (reference sequence). The CDR3 totals 14 residues. V dropped 2 bases and J dropped 0 bases, with 4 bases sitting between them. This chain's CDR3 is CASSLFTTNEKLFF. The CDR3 region has the DNA TGTGCCAGCAGCTTATTTACAACTAATGAAAAACTGTTTTTT.

The chain recombines TRBV19 with TRBJ1-2; D is unresolved. Germline values: CDR1 LNHDA, CDR2 SQIVND (reference sequence). The CDR3 has 17 amino acids. Trimming cost V 5 bases and J 0 bases, with 19 bases left between them. CDR3 loop: CASSGSNSGSANYGYTF. The CDR3 DNA is TGTGCCAGTAGTGGGAGCAACTCGGGGTCAGCTAACTATGGCTACACCTTC.

The V gene is TRBV28, the J gene TRBJ2-2; 7 nucleotides line up with TRBD1. The CDR3 has 16 residues. Germline loops: CDR1 MDHEN, CDR2 SYDVKM. V was pared by 7 bases and J by 0 bases, with 8 bases of the junction left unmatched. For the CDR3, the DNA is TGTGCCAGCACTATGACCGGGACAGCGAACACCGGGGAGCTGTTTTTT. Protein sequence: CASTMTGTANTGELFF.

The CDR3 DNA reads as TGTGCCAGTAGTATAGTGTCCCCTTTGACAGACCCCGGTCAGCCCCAGCATTTT. Protein sequence: CASSIVSPLTDPGQPQHF. The chain employs TRBV19 and TRBJ1-5, with D perhaps matching TRBD1 (5 bases). There are 18 residues in the CDR3. With 1 base removed from V and 6 bases from J, the gap between germline ends came to 22 bases. Germline values: CDR1 LNHDA, CDR2 SQIVND (reference sequence). Complete variable domain (other parts from reference TRBV19 and TRBJ1-5): DGGITQSPKYLFRKEGQNVTLSCEQNLNHDAMYWYRQDPGQGLRLIYYSQIVNDFQKGDIAEGYSVSREKKESFPLTVTSAQKNPTAFYLCASSIVSPLTDPGQPQHFGDGTRLSIL.

The gene calls are TRBV6-5 and TRBJ1-2; 9 bases agree with TRBD1. The CDR3 loop spans 12 amino acids. V lost 6 bases and J lost 6; bases outside the gene matches: 2. Germline V gene data show CDR1 as MNHEY and CDR2 as SVGAGI. The CDR3 sequence is CASRGQGNGYTF. The CDR3 DNA reads TGTGCCAGCAGAGGACAGGGGAATGGCTACACCTTC.

The chain has TRBV7-8 and TRBJ2-5, with 10 bases fitting TRBD1. Per the germline V gene, CDR1 is SGHVS and CDR2 is FQNEAQ. V trimming: 5 bases; J trimming: 5 bases; junction bases outside the gene matches: 5. The CDR3 contains 14 residues. The CDR3 here is CASSDRGPRETQYF. Here the CDR3 DNA reads TGTGCCAGCAGCGACAGGGGGCCTAGGGAGACCCAGTACTTC.

The rearrangement links TRBV7-6 to TRBJ2-7; possible D gene TRBD1, 6 bases. CDR1 is SGHVS and CDR2 is FNYEAQ in the germline V gene. CDR3 length: 14 residues. V shed 3 bases and J shed 0 bases, with 9 bases lying between them. The DNA of the CDR3 is TGTGCCAGCAGCTTGGGGGCCACCTCCTACGAGCAGTACTTC. Protein product: CASSLGATSYEQYF.

The chain links TRBV4-2 to TRBJ1-6, with TRBD1 identical over 7 bases. V shed 1 base and J 7 bases; nucleotides not matched to a gene: 7. The germline gives CDR1 LGHNA, CDR2 YNFKEQ. This CDR3 spans 16 amino acids. In DNA form, the CDR3 reads TGTGCCAGCAGCCAAGGCGGCTTACAGGGGAATTCACCCCTCCACTTT. It is translated as CASSQGGLQGNSPLHF.